These T cell receptor beta chains were read from a single sample in a study of cytomegalovirus exposure and HLA in healthy donors. Only in-frame clones appear in the TCRdb table, and some are missing; sequencing was by immunoSEQ multiplex PCR. The sample consists of 65,000 or so clones, over 50% of them appearing once. Sample: PBMCs. The receptor set was obtained from a man aged 30 to 39 in good health and CMV-seronegative. Both conserved end residues are part of each CDR3. The order of the fields is V gene, J gene, CDR3 protein.

V gene: TRBV5-4; J gene: TRBJ1-1; CDR3 protein: CASSLEVGTGDRNTEAFF
V gene: TRBV6-1; J gene: TRBJ1-1; CDR3 protein: CASSDARVGTEAFF
V gene: TRBV7-9; J gene: TRBJ2-1; CDR3 protein: CASFHGGSLEQFF
V gene: TRBV27; J gene: TRBJ1-1; CDR3 protein: CASSSQARTEAFF
V gene: TRBV7-3; J gene: TRBJ1-6; CDR3 protein: CASSSATGSPLHF
V gene: TRBV7-8; J gene: TRBJ2-1; CDR3 protein: CASRPSGGAYNEQFF
V gene: TRBV6-1; J gene: TRBJ2-3; CDR3 protein: CASSSTRRDTQYF
V gene: TRBV14; J gene: TRBJ1-2; CDR3 protein: CASSQDLGTNYGYTF
V gene: TRBV10-3; J gene: TRBJ2-7; CDR3 protein: CAISGTGDGNEQYF
V gene: TRBV21-1; J gene: TRBJ1-1; CDR3 protein: CASSKGGKNTEAFF
V gene: TRBV29-1; J gene: TRBJ1-1; CDR3 protein: CSAEGQVNTEAFF
V gene: TRBV5-4; J gene: TRBJ2-5; CDR3 protein: CASSVSGVQETQYF
V gene: TRBV11-2; J gene: TRBJ1-4; CDR3 protein: CASSFTGGEKLFF
V gene: TRBV7-8; J gene: TRBJ1-5; CDR3 protein: CASSLTQGWGQPQHF
V gene: TRBV6-5; J gene: TRBJ1-6; CDR3 protein: CASSYDSTYNSPLHF
V gene: TRBV5-1; J gene: TRBJ1-4; CDR3 protein: CASSSGQGNEKLFF
V gene: TRBV29-1; J gene: TRBJ1-5; CDR3 protein: CSVGAGRSNQPQHF
V gene: TRBV6-1; J gene: TRBJ1-6; CDR3 protein: CASSEVTGVSPLHF
V gene: TRBV27; J gene: TRBJ1-6; CDR3 protein: CASSRSGTANSPLHF
V gene: TRBV9; J gene: TRBJ2-2; CDR3 protein: CASSLTGTGELFF
V gene: TRBV7-9; J gene: TRBJ2-3; CDR3 protein: CASSLTVSTDTQYF
V gene: TRBV5-4; J gene: TRBJ2-1; CDR3 protein: CASSRLAYLINEQFF
V gene: TRBV2; J gene: TRBJ2-6; CDR3 protein: CASSGDGLTGANVLTF
V gene: TRBV7-2; J gene: TRBJ2-7; CDR3 protein: CASSITGDDYEQYF
V gene: TRBV4-1; J gene: TRBJ2-2; CDR3 protein: CASSQDPPPGDGELFF
V gene: TRBV2; J gene: TRBJ1-2; CDR3 protein: CASSGSSGGYTF
V gene: TRBV5-6; J gene: TRBJ2-7; CDR3 protein: CASSPYRDNSYEQYF
V gene: TRBV10-3; J gene: TRBJ2-7; CDR3 protein: CAISEGTGNSYEQYF
V gene: TRBV5-1; J gene: TRBJ2-1; CDR3 protein: CASSPGDSHNEQFF
V gene: TRBV1; J gene: TRBJ1-5; CDR3 protein: CTSSQDGNQPQHF
V gene: TRBV10-2; J gene: TRBJ2-7; CDR3 protein: CASSVGQNYEQYF
V gene: TRBV7-6; J gene: TRBJ2-5; CDR3 protein: CASSLVAARETQYF
V gene: TRBV6-5; J gene: TRBJ1-2; CDR3 protein: CASSWDRTYGYTF
V gene: TRBV9; J gene: TRBJ2-2; CDR3 protein: CASSSGQGALVAGELFF
V gene: TRBV6-4; J gene: TRBJ2-7; CDR3 protein: CASREHNRASYEQYF
V gene: TRBV27; J gene: TRBJ2-1; CDR3 protein: CASRGGLPYNEQFF
V gene: TRBV7-6; J gene: TRBJ2-2; CDR3 protein: CASSLAQGNTGELFF
V gene: TRBV6-6; J gene: TRBJ2-7; CDR3 protein: CASSYGGSYEQYF
V gene: TRBV7-9; J gene: TRBJ2-7; CDR3 protein: CASSLRTGGGYEQYF
V gene: TRBV4-2; J gene: TRBJ1-2; CDR3 protein: CASEGQETGYTF
V gene: TRBV6-5; J gene: TRBJ2-5; CDR3 protein: CASSTRAGWGTQYF
V gene: TRBV27; J gene: TRBJ2-5; CDR3 protein: CASSSGGGVTQYF
V gene: TRBV6-1; J gene: TRBJ2-7; CDR3 protein: CASSHRGRDEQYF
V gene: TRBV2; J gene: TRBJ2-1; CDR3 protein: CASREDRDHEQFF
V gene: TRBV7-3; J gene: TRBJ2-7; CDR3 protein: CASSTGNEQYF
V gene: TRBV4-1; J gene: TRBJ1-5; CDR3 protein: CASSQVGPDRVHQPQHF
V gene: TRBV6-1; J gene: TRBJ2-5; CDR3 protein: CASIERGGVEAQYF
V gene: TRBV2; J gene: TRBJ1-2; CDR3 protein: CASRELINYGYTF
V gene: TRBV13; J gene: TRBJ2-5; CDR3 protein: CASSPSTRTAKTQYF
V gene: TRBV5-1; J gene: TRBJ1-2; CDR3 protein: CASSFDRGPNYGYTF
V gene: TRBV6-1; J gene: TRBJ1-5; CDR3 protein: CASSETGQGARYSNQPQHF